This is a list of T cell receptor beta chains from one sample in a study of beta chain features in type 1 diabetes. The table came from immunoSEQ multiplex PCR; TCRdb's copy has only in-frame clones and leaves some out. The sample consists of 400,000 to 500,000 clones, about 15% of them appearing once. Sequenced material: naive CD4+ T cells from blood. These receptors were obtained from a man younger than 45 in good health. Each CDR3 is given with its conserved first and last residue. Fields, in order: clone size, J gene, CDR3 length, D gene, V gene, CDR3 protein, CDR3 DNA. A D gene is named only where the DNA matches it firmly. Rows may omit the clone size; those that give it use once, few, many or a size class.

abundance: -; j_gene: TRBJ2-3; len: 13; d_gene: -; v_gene: TRBV7-9; CDR3aa: CASSPQSGDTQYF; CDR3nt: TGTGCCAGCAGCCCTCAGTCAGGGGATACGCAGTATTTT
abundance: -; j_gene: TRBJ2-7; len: 14; d_gene: TRBD1; v_gene: TRBV27; CDR3aa: CASSFRGGVSEQYF; CDR3nt: TGTGCCAGCAGTTTTCGAGGGGGCGTAAGCGAGCAGTACTTC
abundance: -; j_gene: TRBJ2-3; len: 14; d_gene: TRBD2; v_gene: TRBV12-5; CDR3aa: CASGSSGFSDTQYF; CDR3nt: TGTGCTAGTGGTTCTAGCGGGTTTTCAGATACGCAGTATTTT
abundance: -; j_gene: TRBJ1-5; len: 15; d_gene: -; v_gene: TRBV28; CDR3aa: CASSLSGEGVQPQHF; CDR3nt: TGTGCCAGCAGTTTATCGGGTGAAGGGGTACAGCCCCAGCATTTT
abundance: -; j_gene: TRBJ1-6; len: 16; d_gene: -; v_gene: TRBV9; CDR3aa: CASSVEGRGGRSPLHF; CDR3nt: TGTGCCAGCAGCGTAGAGGGCAGGGGAGGACGGTCACCCCTCCACTTT
abundance: few; j_gene: TRBJ2-1; len: 13; d_gene: TRBD2; v_gene: TRBV28; CDR3aa: CAGSGTSYNEQFF; CDR3nt: TGTGCCGGGTCCGGGACTAGTTACAATGAGCAGTTCTTC
abundance: -; j_gene: TRBJ2-3; len: 11; d_gene: -; v_gene: TRBV6-5; CDR3aa: CATGASDTQYF; CDR3nt: TGTGCTACAGGTGCCTCAGATACGCAGTATTTT
abundance: few; j_gene: TRBJ2-1; len: 17; d_gene: TRBD2; v_gene: TRBV13; CDR3aa: CASSPTRLAGGYNEQFF; CDR3nt: TGTGCCAGCAGCCCAACCAGACTAGCGGGCGGGTACAATGAGCAGTTCTTC
abundance: few; j_gene: TRBJ2-5; len: 14; d_gene: TRBD2; v_gene: TRBV7-2; CDR3aa: CASRQSGSQETQYF; CDR3nt: TGTGCCAGCAGACAAAGCGGGAGCCAAGAGACCCAGTACTTC
abundance: few; j_gene: TRBJ2-3; len: 12; d_gene: -; v_gene: TRBV25-1; CDR3aa: CASSGQTDTQYF; CDR3nt: TGTGCCAGCAGTGGTCAAACAGATACGCAGTATTTT
abundance: -; j_gene: TRBJ1-1; len: 14; d_gene: -; v_gene: TRBV30; CDR3aa: CAWSVRSQYTEAFF; CDR3nt: TGTGCCTGGAGTGTGAGGAGCCAGTACACTGAAGCTTTCTTT
abundance: -; j_gene: TRBJ1-3; len: 14; d_gene: -; v_gene: TRBV5-1; CDR3aa: CASTENVSGNTIYF; CDR3nt: TGCGCCAGCACCGAGAACGTCTCTGGAAACACCATATATTTT
abundance: -; j_gene: TRBJ1-2; len: 11; d_gene: -; v_gene: TRBV30; CDR3aa: CAWGLNYGYTF; CDR3nt: TGTGCTTGGGGCCTAAACTATGGCTACACCTTC
abundance: -; j_gene: TRBJ2-4; len: 19; d_gene: TRBD2; v_gene: TRBV15; CDR3aa: CATSRDRLAGELAKNIQYF; CDR3nt: TGTGCCACCAGCAGAGATCGGCTAGCGGGGGAACTAGCCAAAAACATTCAGTACTTC
abundance: -; j_gene: TRBJ1-2; len: 13; d_gene: -; v_gene: TRBV2; CDR3aa: CASSEATVGGYTF; CDR3nt: TGTGCCAGCAGTGAAGCGACAGTCGGAGGCTACACCTTC
abundance: -; j_gene: TRBJ2-5; len: 14; d_gene: TRBD2; v_gene: TRBV19; CDR3aa: CASRMGLAGETQYF; CDR3nt: TGTGCCAGTAGAATGGGTCTAGCGGGGGAGACCCAGTACTTC
abundance: -; j_gene: TRBJ1-1; len: 14; d_gene: -; v_gene: TRBV7-9; CDR3aa: CASSLSGRWETAFF; CDR3nt: TGTGCCAGCAGCTTATCTGGTCGTTGGGAGACAGCTTTCTTT
abundance: few; j_gene: TRBJ2-5; len: 16; d_gene: TRBD2; v_gene: TRBV7-2; CDR3aa: CASSLVAGGPRETQYF; CDR3nt: TGTGCCAGCAGCTTAGTTGCGGGAGGGCCACGAGAGACCCAGTACTTC
abundance: few; j_gene: TRBJ2-1; len: 14; d_gene: TRBD2; v_gene: TRBV5-1; CDR3aa: CASSLETSGKGGFF; CDR3nt: TGCGCCAGCAGCTTGGAGACTAGCGGAAAGGGTGGGTTCTTC
abundance: -; j_gene: TRBJ2-3; len: 14; d_gene: TRBD2; v_gene: TRBV7-2; CDR3aa: CASSRGLAEDTQYF; CDR3nt: TGTGCCAGCAGCCGGGGACTAGCGGAAGATACGCAGTATTTT
abundance: few; j_gene: TRBJ1-3; len: 16; d_gene: -; v_gene: TRBV29-1; CDR3aa: CSAAGLPYSSGNTIYF; CDR3nt: TGCAGCGCCGCGGGACTTCCTTACAGCTCTGGAAACACCATATATTTT
abundance: -; j_gene: TRBJ2-3; len: 14; d_gene: -; v_gene: TRBV6-1; CDR3aa: CASSELGLPHTQYF; CDR3nt: TGTGCCAGCAGTGAACTCGGACTACCCCATACGCAGTATTTT
abundance: few; j_gene: TRBJ1-1; len: 11; d_gene: -; v_gene: TRBV29-1; CDR3aa: CSVAENTEAFF; CDR3nt: TGCAGCGTGGCGGAGAACACTGAAGCTTTCTTT
abundance: few; j_gene: TRBJ1-2; len: 12; d_gene: TRBD1; v_gene: TRBV29-1; CDR3aa: CSVHPGGAGYTF; CDR3nt: TGCAGCGTCCATCCAGGGGGTGCTGGCTACACCTTC
abundance: -; j_gene: TRBJ1-4; len: 11; d_gene: -; v_gene: TRBV11-2; CDR3aa: CASSLHGELFF; CDR3nt: TGTGCCAGCAGCTTACATGGTGAACTGTTTTTT
abundance: -; j_gene: TRBJ2-2; len: 14; d_gene: -; v_gene: TRBV9; CDR3aa: CASSVGDYTGELFF; CDR3nt: TGTGCCAGCAGCGTAGGGGATTACACCGGGGAGCTGTTTTTT
abundance: -; j_gene: TRBJ1-3; len: 16; d_gene: -; v_gene: TRBV7-9; CDR3aa: CASSFPTGVTGNTIYF; CDR3nt: TGTGCCAGCAGCTTTCCGACAGGTGTTACTGGAAACACCATATATTTT
abundance: few; j_gene: TRBJ2-5; len: 14; d_gene: -; v_gene: TRBV5-6; CDR3aa: CASSFFGQKETQYF; CDR3nt: TGTGCCAGCAGCTTTTTCGGACAGAAAGAGACCCAGTACTTC
abundance: few; j_gene: TRBJ2-1; len: 13; d_gene: -; v_gene: TRBV6-4; CDR3aa: CASSVVPGGEQFF; CDR3nt: TGTGCCAGCAGTGTTGTGCCTGGCGGGGAGCAGTTCTTC
abundance: -; j_gene: TRBJ2-3; len: 13; d_gene: TRBD2; v_gene: TRBV4-3; CDR3aa: CASSVRGTDTQYF; CDR3nt: TGCGCCAGCAGCGTGCGGGGGACAGATACGCAGTATTTT
abundance: -; j_gene: TRBJ2-1; len: 15; d_gene: TRBD2; v_gene: TRBV7-2; CDR3aa: CASSQQKLAGDKQFF; CDR3nt: TGTGCCAGCAGCCAGCAGAAACTAGCGGGGGACAAGCAGTTCTTC
abundance: -; j_gene: TRBJ2-1; len: 14; d_gene: -; v_gene: TRBV11-2; CDR3aa: CASSFVNPPGEQFF; CDR3nt: TGTGCCAGCAGCTTCGTGAATCCGCCCGGTGAGCAGTTCTTC
abundance: few; j_gene: TRBJ2-1; len: 11; d_gene: -; v_gene: TRBV7-9; CDR3aa: CASSIVNEQFF; CDR3nt: TGTGCCAGCTCCATCGTCAATGAGCAGTTCTTC
abundance: few; j_gene: TRBJ2-1; len: 14; d_gene: -; v_gene: TRBV4-3; CDR3aa: CASSQEGLNNEQFF; CDR3nt: TGCGCCAGCAGCCAAGAAGGACTTAACAATGAGCAGTTCTTC
abundance: -; j_gene: TRBJ2-7; len: 11; d_gene: -; v_gene: TRBV20-1; CDR3aa: CSASPLGEQYF; CDR3nt: TGCAGTGCTAGTCCCCTCGGGGAGCAGTACTTC
abundance: -; j_gene: TRBJ2-3; len: 15; d_gene: TRBD2; v_gene: TRBV9; CDR3aa: CASSLGGGGPDTQYF; CDR3nt: TGTGCCAGCAGCCTTGGAGGCGGGGGGCCCGATACGCAGTATTTT
abundance: few; j_gene: TRBJ2-5; len: 13; d_gene: -; v_gene: TRBV4-1; CDR3aa: CASSLPFGATQYF; CDR3nt: TGCGCCAGCAGCCTCCCCTTTGGGGCGACCCAGTACTTC
abundance: few; j_gene: TRBJ2-3; len: 15; d_gene: TRBD1; v_gene: TRBV29-1; CDR3aa: CSVDGTGLDTDTQYF; CDR3nt: TGCAGCGTTGACGGGACAGGCCTAGACACAGATACGCAGTATTTT
abundance: -; j_gene: TRBJ2-5; len: 13; d_gene: -; v_gene: TRBV9; CDR3aa: CASSAQGWETQYF; CDR3nt: TGTGCCAGCAGCGCACAGGGTTGGGAGACCCAGTACTTC
abundance: few; j_gene: TRBJ2-7; len: 14; d_gene: TRBD1; v_gene: TRBV5-1; CDR3aa: CASSFRDRGNEQYF; CDR3nt: TGCGCCAGCAGCTTCCGGGACAGGGGCAACGAGCAGTACTTC
abundance: -; j_gene: TRBJ2-3; len: 14; d_gene: -; v_gene: TRBV5-1; CDR3aa: CASSLGQYTDTQYF; CDR3nt: TGCGCCAGCAGCTTGGGACAGTACACAGATACGCAGTATTTT
abundance: -; j_gene: TRBJ2-3; len: 16; d_gene: TRBD2; v_gene: TRBV6-4; CDR3aa: CASSDSLAGGTDTQYF; CDR3nt: TGTGCCAGCAGTGACTCCCTAGCGGGAGGGACAGATACGCAGTATTTT
abundance: few; j_gene: TRBJ2-7; len: 14; d_gene: TRBD1; v_gene: TRBV6-5; CDR3aa: CASSRDRGTYEQYF; CDR3nt: TGTGCCAGCAGTCGGGACAGGGGTACCTACGAGCAGTACTTC
abundance: few; j_gene: TRBJ2-3; len: 18; d_gene: TRBD2; v_gene: TRBV2; CDR3aa: CASNVPYSGGASTDTQYF; CDR3nt: TGTGCCAGCAACGTCCCCTATAGCGGGGGGGCTAGCACAGATACGCAGTATTTT
abundance: few; j_gene: TRBJ2-1; len: 13; d_gene: -; v_gene: TRBV5-1; CDR3aa: CASSLETRGEQFF; CDR3nt: TGCGCCAGCAGCTTGGAAACACGGGGAGAGCAGTTCTTC
abundance: few; j_gene: TRBJ2-1; len: 14; d_gene: -; v_gene: TRBV11-3; CDR3aa: CASSLGGSSDEQFF; CDR3nt: TGTGCCAGCAGCTTAGGAGGGAGTAGCGATGAGCAGTTCTTC
abundance: -; j_gene: TRBJ2-1; len: 16; d_gene: -; v_gene: TRBV9; CDR3aa: CASSVAGWSSYNEQFF; CDR3nt: TGTGCCAGCAGCGTAGCGGGATGGAGCTCCTACAATGAGCAGTTCTTC
abundance: -; j_gene: TRBJ2-5; len: 13; d_gene: -; v_gene: TRBV30; CDR3aa: CAWSVLGAGTQYF; CDR3nt: TGTGCCTGGAGTGTACTGGGAGCGGGGACCCAGTACTTC
abundance: few; j_gene: TRBJ2-1; len: 12; d_gene: -; v_gene: TRBV27; CDR3aa: CASSSVGSEQFF; CDR3nt: TGTGCCAGCAGTTCTGTGGGGAGTGAGCAGTTCTTC
abundance: few; j_gene: TRBJ2-7; len: 15; d_gene: TRBD1; v_gene: TRBV7-2; CDR3aa: CASSRQGFSSYEQYF; CDR3nt: TGTGCCAGCAGCCGACAGGGGTTCAGCTCCTACGAGCAGTACTTC
abundance: few; j_gene: TRBJ1-2; len: 13; d_gene: -; v_gene: TRBV2; CDR3aa: CASRNLEYYGYTF; CDR3nt: TGTGCCAGCAGAAACCTCGAGTACTATGGCTACACCTTC
abundance: few; j_gene: TRBJ2-1; len: 12; d_gene: -; v_gene: TRBV18; CDR3aa: CASSPPRNEQFF; CDR3nt: TGTGCCAGCTCACCACCCCGCAATGAGCAGTTCTTC
abundance: few; j_gene: TRBJ2-5; len: 15; d_gene: TRBD2; v_gene: TRBV5-6; CDR3aa: CASSLLAGGQETQYF; CDR3nt: TGTGCCAGCAGCTTACTAGCGGGGGGCCAAGAGACCCAGTACTTC
abundance: -; j_gene: TRBJ2-5; len: 16; d_gene: -; v_gene: TRBV5-1; CDR3aa: CASSLYQRSILETQYF; CDR3nt: TGCGCCAGCAGCTTGTATCAGCGTTCGATATTGGAGACCCAGTACTTC